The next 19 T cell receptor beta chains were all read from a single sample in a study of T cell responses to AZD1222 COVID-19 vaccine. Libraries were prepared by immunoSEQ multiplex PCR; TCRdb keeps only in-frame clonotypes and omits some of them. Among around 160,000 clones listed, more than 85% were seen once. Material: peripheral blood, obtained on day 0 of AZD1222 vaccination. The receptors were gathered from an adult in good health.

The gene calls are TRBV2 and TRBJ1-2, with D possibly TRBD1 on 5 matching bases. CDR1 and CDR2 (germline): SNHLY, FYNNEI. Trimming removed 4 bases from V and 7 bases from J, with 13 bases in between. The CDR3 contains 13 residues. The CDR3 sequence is CASSVQGRGGYTF. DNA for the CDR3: TGTGCCAGCAGTGTCCAGGGAAGAGGTGGCTACACCTTC.

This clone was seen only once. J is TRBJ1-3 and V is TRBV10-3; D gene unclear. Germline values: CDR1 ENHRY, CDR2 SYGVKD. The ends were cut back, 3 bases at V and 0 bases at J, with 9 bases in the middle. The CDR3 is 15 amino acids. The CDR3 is CAISDPGISGNTIYF. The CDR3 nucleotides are TGTGCCATCAGTGACCCCGGGATCTCTGGAAACACCATATATTTT.

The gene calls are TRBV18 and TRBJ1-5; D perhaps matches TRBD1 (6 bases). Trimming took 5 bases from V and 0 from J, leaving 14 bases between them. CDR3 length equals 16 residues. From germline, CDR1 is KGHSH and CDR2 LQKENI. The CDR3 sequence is CASSTSGVTSNQPQHF. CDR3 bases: TGTGCCAGCTCAACCTCAGGGGTCACTAGCAATCAGCCCCAGCATTTT.

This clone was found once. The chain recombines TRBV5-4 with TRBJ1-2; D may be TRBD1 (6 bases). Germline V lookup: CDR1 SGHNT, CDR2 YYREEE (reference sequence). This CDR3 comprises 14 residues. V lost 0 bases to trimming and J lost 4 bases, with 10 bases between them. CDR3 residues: CASSLVAGVYGYTF. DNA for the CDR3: TGTGCCAGCAGCTTGGTGGCAGGGGTCTATGGCTACACCTTC.

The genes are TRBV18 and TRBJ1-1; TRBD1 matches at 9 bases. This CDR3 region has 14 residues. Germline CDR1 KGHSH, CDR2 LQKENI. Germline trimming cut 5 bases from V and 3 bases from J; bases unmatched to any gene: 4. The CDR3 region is CASSTRTGDTEAFF. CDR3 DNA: TGTGCCAGCTCAACAAGGACAGGGGACACTGAAGCTTTCTTT.

As DNA, the CDR3 is TGTGCCAGCAAAGGATACTTCCAAGAGACCCAGTACTTC. This encodes CASKGYFQETQYF. The chain uses TRBV2 and TRBJ2-5; D remains ambiguous. The germline V and J ends were trimmed by 7 bases and 1 base, with 10 bases remaining between them. From germline, CDR1 is SNHLY and CDR2 FYNNEI. The CDR3 extends over 13 amino acids.

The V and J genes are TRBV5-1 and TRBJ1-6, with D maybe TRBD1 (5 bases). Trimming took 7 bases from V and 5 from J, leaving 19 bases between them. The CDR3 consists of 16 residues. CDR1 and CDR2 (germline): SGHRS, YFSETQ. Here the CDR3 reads CASSGRGNWNNSPLHF. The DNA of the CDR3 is TGCGCCAGCTCAGGGCGGGGGAATTGGAATAATTCACCCCTCCACTTT. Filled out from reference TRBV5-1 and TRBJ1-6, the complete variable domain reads KAGVTQTPRYLIKTRGQQVTLSCSPISGHRSVSWYQQTPGQGLQFLFEYFSETQRNKGNFPGRFSGRQFSNSRSEMNVSTLELGDSALYLCASSGRGNWNNSPLHFGNGTRLTVT.

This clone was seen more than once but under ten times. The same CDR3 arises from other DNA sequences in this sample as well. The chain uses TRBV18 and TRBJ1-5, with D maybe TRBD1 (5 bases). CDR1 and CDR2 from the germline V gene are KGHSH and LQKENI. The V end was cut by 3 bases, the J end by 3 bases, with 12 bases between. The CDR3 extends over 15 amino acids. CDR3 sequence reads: CASSPAGGLNQPQHF. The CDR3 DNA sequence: TGTGCCAGCTCACCGGCGGGGGGTCTCAATCAGCCCCAGCATTTT.

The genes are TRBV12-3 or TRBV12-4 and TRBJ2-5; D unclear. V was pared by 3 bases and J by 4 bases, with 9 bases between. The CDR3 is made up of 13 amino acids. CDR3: CASSFEAVETQYF. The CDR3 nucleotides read TGTGCCAGCAGTTTTGAAGCCGTAGAGACCCAGTACTTC.

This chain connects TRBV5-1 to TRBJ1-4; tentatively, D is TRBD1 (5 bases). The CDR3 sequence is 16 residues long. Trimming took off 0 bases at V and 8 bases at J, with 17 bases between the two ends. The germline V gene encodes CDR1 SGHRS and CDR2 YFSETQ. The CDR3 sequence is CASSLGPQVLREKLFF. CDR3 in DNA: TGCGCCAGCAGCTTGGGCCCACAGGTTCTTCGGGAAAAACTGTTTTTT.

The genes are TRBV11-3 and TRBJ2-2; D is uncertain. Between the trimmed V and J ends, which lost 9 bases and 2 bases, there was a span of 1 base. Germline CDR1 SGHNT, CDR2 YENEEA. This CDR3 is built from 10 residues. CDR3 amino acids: CASNTGELFF. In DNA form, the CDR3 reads TGTGCCAGTAACACCGGGGAGCTGTTTTTT.

CDR3 DNA sequence: TGTGCCAGCGGGGGGACTAGCGGGACCGGATCGTTCTTC. This gives the protein CASGGTSGTGSFF. The chain has TRBV27 and TRBJ2-1, with 13 bases lining up with TRBD2. CDR3 length: 13 residues. V dropped 8 bases and J dropped 15; count of bases not matched to a gene: 10. Germline CDR1 is MNHEY and CDR2 is SMNVEV (reference sequence).

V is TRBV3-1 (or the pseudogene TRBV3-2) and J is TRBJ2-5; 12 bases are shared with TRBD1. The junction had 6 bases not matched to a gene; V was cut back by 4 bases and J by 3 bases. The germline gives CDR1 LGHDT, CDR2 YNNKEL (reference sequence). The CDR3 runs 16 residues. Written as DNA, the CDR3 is TGTGCCAGCAGCCTCCGGGACAGGGGGCAAGAAGAGACCCAGTACTTC. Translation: CASSLRDRGQEETQYF.

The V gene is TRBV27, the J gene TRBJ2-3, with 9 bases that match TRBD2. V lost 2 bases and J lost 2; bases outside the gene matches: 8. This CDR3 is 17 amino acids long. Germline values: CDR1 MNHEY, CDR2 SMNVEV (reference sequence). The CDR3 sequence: CASSLEGAGGITDTQYF. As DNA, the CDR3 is TGTGCCAGCAGTTTAGAAGGGGCGGGAGGGATCACAGATACGCAGTATTTT.

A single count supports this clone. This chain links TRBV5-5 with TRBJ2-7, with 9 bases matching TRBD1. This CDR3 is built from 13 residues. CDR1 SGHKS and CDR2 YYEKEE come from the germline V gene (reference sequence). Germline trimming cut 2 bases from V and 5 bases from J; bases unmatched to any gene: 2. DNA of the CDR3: TGTGCCAGCAGCTTACAGGGGGCCCACGAGCAGTACTTC. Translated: CASSLQGAHEQYF.

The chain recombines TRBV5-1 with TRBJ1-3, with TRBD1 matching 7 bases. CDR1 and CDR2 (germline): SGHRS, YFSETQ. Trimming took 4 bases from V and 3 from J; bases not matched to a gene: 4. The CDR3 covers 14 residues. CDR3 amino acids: CASSQGDYGNTIYF. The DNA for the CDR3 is TGCGCCAGCAGCCAGGGGGATTATGGAAACACCATATATTTT.

CDR3 bases: TGTGCCAGCAGCCAGGGGACAGGGGGGGGATACGAGCAGTACTTC. Protein: CASSQGTGGGYEQYF. The chain recombines TRBV5-4 with TRBJ2-7, with TRBD1 identical over 11 bases. The germline CDR1 and CDR2 sequences are SGHNT and YYREEE (reference sequence). V lost 4 bases, J lost 4 bases, and 7 bases stayed unmatched. There are 15 residues in the CDR3.

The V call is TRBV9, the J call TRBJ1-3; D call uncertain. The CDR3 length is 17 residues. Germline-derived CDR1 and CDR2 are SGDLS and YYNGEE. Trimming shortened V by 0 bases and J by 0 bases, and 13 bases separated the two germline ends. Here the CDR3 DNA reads TGTGCCAGCAGCGTAGGGGTCCCGATGAGCTCTGGAAACACCATATATTTT. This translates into CASSVGVPMSSGNTIYF.

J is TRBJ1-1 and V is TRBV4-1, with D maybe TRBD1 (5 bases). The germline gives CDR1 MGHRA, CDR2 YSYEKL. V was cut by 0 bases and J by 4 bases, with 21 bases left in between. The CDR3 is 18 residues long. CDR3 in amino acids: CASSQEGQGPVMGTEAFF. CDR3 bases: TGCGCCAGCAGCCAAGAGGGGCAGGGTCCAGTTATGGGCACTGAAGCTTTCTTT.